One and the same sample provided the 21 T cell receptor beta chains below, sequenced in a study of technical replicates of blood from several donors. Generated by immunoSEQ multiplex PCR, the TCRdb table keeps only in-frame clones and is missing some. The sample holds some 57,000 clones, 95% to 98% seen once. The sample comprised T cells isolated from PBMCs. These receptors all come from a human donor in good health.

CDR3 nucleotide sequence: TGTGCCAGTAGTCTTCTAAACAATGAGCAGTTCTTC. Its protein is CASSLLNNEQFF. V is TRBV19 and J is TRBJ2-1; D gene unclear. This CDR3 is 12 amino acids long. The germline V and J ends were trimmed by 5 bases and 5 bases, with 7 bases remaining between them. The V gene's germline CDR1 is LNHDA and CDR2 SQIVND (reference sequence). The variable domain in full, completed from reference TRBV19 and TRBJ2-1, reads DGGITQSPKYLFRKEGQNVTLSCEQNLNHDAMYWYRQDPGQGLRLIYYSQIVNDFQKGDIAEGYSVSREKKESFPLTVTSAQKNPTAFYLCASSLLNNEQFFGPGTRLTVL.

V gene TRBV7-8 combines with J gene TRBJ2-2, with D possibly TRBD2 on 5 matching bases. Germline V gives CDR1 SGHVS, CDR2 FQNEAQ. V lost 0 bases and J 1 base, leaving 12 bases between the germline ends. The CDR3 spans 17 residues. As DNA, the CDR3 is TGTGCCAGCAGCTTAGCTAAAGGACTCCAGAACACCGGGGAGCTGTTTTTT. It specifies CASSLAKGLQNTGELFF. The complete variable domain, with remaining parts taken from reference TRBV7-8 and TRBJ2-2, reads GAGVSQSPRYKVAKRGQDVALRCDPISGHVSLFWYQQALGQGPEFLTYFQNEAQLDKSGLPSDRFFAERPEGSVSTLKIQRTQQEDSAVYLCASSLAKGLQNTGELFFGEGSRLTVL.

The J gene is TRBJ2-5, the V gene TRBV11-2, with D possibly TRBD2 on 6 matching bases. Trimming took off 1 base at V and 7 bases at J, with 16 bases between the two ends. From germline, CDR1 is SGHAT and CDR2 FQNNGV. CDR3 length: 15 residues. The CDR3 region is CASSLAYGTGRTQYF. CDR3 coding DNA: TGTGCCAGCAGCTTAGCCTATGGGACTGGGAGGACCCAGTACTTC.

The chain is built from TRBV20-1 and TRBJ2-3; D is perhaps TRBD2 (5 bases). Deletions cut 1 base from V and 9 bases from J, with 8 bases between. The CDR3 has 11 residues. Germline V gene sequence: CDR1 DFQATT, CDR2 SNEGSKA (reference sequence). CDR3 sequence reads: CSARGGVTQYF. As DNA, the CDR3 is TGCAGTGCTAGAGGGGGAGTAACGCAGTATTTT.

The V gene is TRBV19, the J gene TRBJ2-1; 9 bases line up with TRBD1. Per the germline V gene, CDR1 is LNHDA and CDR2 is SQIVND (reference sequence). V lost 9 bases, J lost 7 bases, and 10 bases stayed unmatched. This CDR3 is 14 amino acids long. CDR3 bases: TGTGCCAGCAAACAGTGGACAGGGGATAATGAGCAGTTCTTC. This translates into CASKQWTGDNEQFF.

This sequence joins TRBV11-2 and TRBJ1-1; D remains unclear. Trimming cost V 8 bases and J 1 base, with 5 bases left between them. The CDR3 has 11 residues. CDR1 and CDR2 from the germline V gene are SGHAT and FQNNGV. The CDR3 DNA reads as TGTGCCAGCGGAGAGAACACTGAAGCTTTCTTT. Amino acids: CASGENTEAFF.

The rearrangement joins TRBV11-3 to TRBJ2-5; 8 positions agree with TRBD2. The CDR3 contains 16 residues. CDR1 is SGHNT and CDR2 is YENEEA in the germline V gene. The junction had 8 bases not matched to a gene; V was cut back by 1 base and J by 4 bases. This CDR3 reads CASSLGQAGVGETQYF. The CDR3 bases are TGTGCCAGCAGCTTAGGACAAGCGGGGGTTGGAGAGACCCAGTACTTC.

The V gene is TRBV27, the J gene TRBJ2-6, with 10 nucleotides matching TRBD1. This CDR3 is 18 amino acids long. Germline CDR1 is MNHEY and CDR2 is SMNVEV (reference sequence). Losses at the gene ends were 8 bases for V and 0 bases for J; bases not matched to a gene: 10. This CDR3 reads CASGIRDRGLSGANVLTF. CDR3 DNA: TGTGCCAGCGGAATCCGGGACAGGGGCCTCTCTGGGGCCAACGTCCTGACTTTC. The full variable domain, with the rest looked up from reference TRBV27 and TRBJ2-6, is EAQVTQNPRYLITVTGKKLTVTCSQNMNHEYMSWYRQDPGLGLRQIYYSMNVEVTDKGDVPEGYKVSRKEKRNFPLILESPSPNQTSLYFCASGIRDRGLSGANVLTFGAGSRLTVL.

This chain uses TRBV5-4 with TRBJ1-2; 8 bases agree with TRBD1. The CDR3 has 15 amino acids. Looked up from germline, CDR1 is SGHNT and CDR2 is YYREEE (reference sequence). J was trimmed by 3 bases and V by 4 bases; bases with no gene match: 8. CDR3 sequence reads: CASSPTPQGDYGYTF. The CDR3 nucleotides are TGTGCCAGCAGCCCGACCCCACAGGGGGACTATGGCTACACCTTC.

The chain employs TRBV11-2 and TRBJ1-1; D may be TRBD1 (5 bases). V dropped 5 bases and J dropped 4 bases, with 14 bases sitting between them. Germline V gene sequence: CDR1 SGHAT, CDR2 FQNNGV. The CDR3 length is 14 residues. The CDR3 loop is CASSTQQGSTEAFF. In DNA form, the CDR3 reads TGTGCCAGCAGCACCCAGCAGGGAAGCACTGAAGCTTTCTTT.

The chain couples TRBV7-7 to TRBJ2-7; TRBD2 agrees at 8 bases. Germline values: CDR1 SSHAT, CDR2 FNYEAQ (reference sequence). This CDR3 has 14 residues. V lost 5 bases, J lost 6 bases, and 9 bases stayed unmatched. The CDR3 loop is CASSPGRGAVEQYF. CDR3 DNA: TGTGCCAGCAGCCCGGGGCGGGGGGCCGTCGAGCAGTACTTC.

Notes on this clone: Relative to the germline gene, one junction end is altered; a read error may explain this. The V call is TRBV7-7, the J call TRBJ2-5; D is ambiguous. Germline CDR1 is SSHAT and CDR2 is FNYEAQ (reference sequence). This CDR3 is built from 14 residues. The CDR3 loop is CASSFGSVQETQYF. The CDR3 DNA is TGTGCTAGCAGCTTCGGGTCAGTCCAAGAGACCCAGTACTTC.

The chain employs TRBV5-6 and TRBJ1-1; the D gene is possibly TRBD1 (5 bases). Germline V gene data show CDR1 as SGHDT and CDR2 as YYEEEE. The CDR3 is 15 amino acids. V lost 4 bases to trimming and J lost 3 bases, with 16 bases between them. This CDR3 is CASSPRGGEYTEAFF. As DNA, the CDR3 is TGTGCCAGCAGCCCAAGGGGAGGGGAGTACACTGAAGCTTTCTTT. Full variable domain (outside the CDR3, taken from reference TRBV5-6 and TRBJ1-1): DAGVTQSPTHLIKTRGQQVTLRCSPKSGHDTVSWYQQALGQGPQFIFQYYEEEERQRGNFPDRFSGHQFPNYSSELNVNALLLGDSALYLCASSPRGGEYTEAFFGQGTRLTVV.

The CDR3 region has the DNA TGTGCCTCCTCCTCTAGCGGGGACCACAATGAGCAGTTCTTC. This encodes CASSSSGDHNEQFF. The rearrangement uses TRBV6-4 and TRBJ2-1; 9 bases agree with TRBD2. This CDR3 spans 14 amino acids. Germline V gene sequence: CDR1 MRHNA, CDR2 SNTAGT. V dropped 11 bases and J dropped 5; count of bases not matched to a gene: 10.

This sequence joins TRBV7-2 and TRBJ2-1; 8 bases align to TRBD2. V was pared by 5 bases and J by 4 bases, with 7 bases of the junction left unmatched. CDR1 and CDR2 from the germline V gene are SGHTA and FQGNSA. The CDR3 is made up of 15 amino acids. The CDR3 nucleotides are TGTGCCAGCAGCCCAAGCGGCGGGGGGTACAATGAGCAGTTCTTC. Its protein product is CASSPSGGGYNEQFF.

The V gene is TRBV18, the J gene TRBJ1-1; 8 bases match TRBD1. V gave up 6 bases and J gave up 8 bases; unmatched junction bases: 8. Per the germline V gene, CDR1 is KGHSH and CDR2 is LQKENI. The CDR3 consists of 13 residues. The CDR3 nucleotides read TGTGCCAGCTCCCAGACAGGGGCCAACGAAGCTTTCTTT. This sequence encodes CASSQTGANEAFF.

In DNA, the CDR3 is TGCGCCAGCAGCTATGGACTAGCGGGAGTCGGGGATACGCAGTATTTT. This sequence encodes CASSYGLAGVGDTQYF. The rearrangement joins TRBV5-1 to TRBJ2-3, with 13 positions matching TRBD2. The CDR3 is 16 residues long. The junction had 7 bases not matched to a gene; V was cut back by 3 bases and J by 6 bases. CDR1 and CDR2 from the germline V gene are SGHRS and YFSETQ.

As DNA, the CDR3 is TGCGCCAGCAGCCAGGAGGGTAGGTACAATGAGCAGTTCTTC. It encodes CASSQEGRYNEQFF. The chain joins TRBV4-1 to TRBJ2-1; D perhaps matches TRBD2 (6 bases). The CDR3 has 14 residues. With 3 bases removed from V and 4 bases from J, the gap between germline ends came to 10 bases. CDR1 and CDR2 (germline): MGHRA, YSYEKL.

This chain links TRBV7-9 with TRBJ2-7, with D unresolved. Germline values: CDR1 SEHNR, CDR2 FQNEAQ (reference sequence). Deletions cut 0 bases from V and 2 bases from J, with 5 bases between. The CDR3 spans 13 residues. In DNA, the CDR3 is TGTGCCAGCAGCTTAGCAGAGACCTACGAGCAGTACTTC. Translated: CASSLAETYEQYF.

The chain joins TRBV5-1 to TRBJ2-1, with 7 bases matching TRBD2. The length of the CDR3 is 16 residues. CDR1 SGHRS and CDR2 YFSETQ come from the germline V gene. V gave up 4 bases and J gave up 0 bases; unmatched junction bases: 7. CDR3 in amino acids: CASSPRGGGSYNEQFF. CDR3 coding DNA: TGCGCCAGCAGCCCGAGGGGCGGGGGCTCCTACAATGAGCAGTTCTTC.

CDR3 DNA: TGTGCCAGCAACTATAAGAGGGGGAGTGGATCCTACAATGAGCAGTTCTTC. Translation: CASNYKRGSGSYNEQFF. V and J are TRBV13 and TRBJ2-1; a weak D match, TRBD1 (6 bases). This CDR3 contains 17 residues. The V end lost 7 bases, the J end lost 1 base, and 20 bases lay between the germline ends. The V gene's germline CDR1 is PRHDT and CDR2 FYEKMQ (reference sequence). Based on the CDR3 plus reference TRBV13 and TRBJ2-1, the full variable domain is AAGVIQSPRHLIKEKRETATLKCYPIPRHDTVYWYQQGPGQDPQFLISFYEKMQSDKGSIPDRFSAQQFSDYHSELNMSSLELGDSALYFCASNYKRGSGSYNEQFFGPGTRLTVL.